This T cell receptor beta chain was captured by sequencing in a study of T-cell reconstitution after alpha-beta-depleted transplantation in children. The authors prepared the TCRbeta library with unique molecular identifiers. TCRdb re-derived calls from the PCR reads in MiXCR, one entry per CDR3 protein. This table holds approximately 350,000 distinct CDR3 sequences, over 9% found once. The specimen was PBMCs from the stem cell graft donor, collected from the stem cell graft. The sequence was collected from a human donor who donated a stem cell graft to a child with acute lymphoblastic leukemia.

The CDR3 DNA reads TGTGCCAGCAGCCTACGCGCCGGGACAGCCCAAGAGACCCAGTACTTC. Translation: CASSLRAGTAQETQYF. The V gene is TRBV7-3, the J gene TRBJ2-5; 7 bases fit TRBD1. Germline V gene data show CDR1 as SGHTA and CDR2 as FQGTGA. The CDR3 has 16 amino acids. J gave up 1 base and V 5 bases, and 10 bases lay outside the gene matches.